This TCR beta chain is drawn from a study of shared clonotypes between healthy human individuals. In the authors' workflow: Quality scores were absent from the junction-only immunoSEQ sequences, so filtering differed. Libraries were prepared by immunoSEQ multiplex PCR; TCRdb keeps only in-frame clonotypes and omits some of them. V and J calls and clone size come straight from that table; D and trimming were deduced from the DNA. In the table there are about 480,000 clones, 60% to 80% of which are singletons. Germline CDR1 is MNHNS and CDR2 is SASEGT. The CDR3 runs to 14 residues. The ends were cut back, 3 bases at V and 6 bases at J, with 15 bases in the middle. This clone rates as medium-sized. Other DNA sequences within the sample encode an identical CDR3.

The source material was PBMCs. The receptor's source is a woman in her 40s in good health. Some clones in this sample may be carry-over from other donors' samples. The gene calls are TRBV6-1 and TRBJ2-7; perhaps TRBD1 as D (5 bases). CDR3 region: CASSDKGSPSEQYF. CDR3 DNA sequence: TGTGCCAGCAGTGACAAGGGGTCCCCCTCCGAGCAGTACTTC.